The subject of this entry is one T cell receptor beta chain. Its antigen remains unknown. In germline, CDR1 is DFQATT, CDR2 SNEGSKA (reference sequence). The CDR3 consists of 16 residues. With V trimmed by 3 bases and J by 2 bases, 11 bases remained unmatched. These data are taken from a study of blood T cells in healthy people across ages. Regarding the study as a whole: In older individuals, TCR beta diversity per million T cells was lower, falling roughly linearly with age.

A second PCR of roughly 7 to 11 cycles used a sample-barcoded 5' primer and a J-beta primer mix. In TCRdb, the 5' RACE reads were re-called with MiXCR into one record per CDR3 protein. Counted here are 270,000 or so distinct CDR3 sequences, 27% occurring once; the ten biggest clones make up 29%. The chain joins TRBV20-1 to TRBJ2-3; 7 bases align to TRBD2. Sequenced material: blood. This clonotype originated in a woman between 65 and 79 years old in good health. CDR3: CSASSSGTKATDTQYF. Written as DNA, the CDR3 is TGCAGTGCTAGCTCCTCCGGGACTAAGGCCACAGATACGCAGTATTTT.